These 22 T cell receptor beta chains came from one sample sequenced in a study of T cells after yellow fever vaccination. TCRdb redid the calling of the 5' RACE reads with MiXCR, one entry per CDR3 protein. Of about 430,000 distinct CDR3 sequences detected, roughly a sixth appear once; the ten largest clones hold 18%. This sample comprised PBMCs, obtained before the yellow fever booster vaccination. All receptors derive from a man aged 18 to 30 who received the YFV17D yellow fever vaccine.

This clonotype was detected only a few times. V and J are TRBV20-1 and TRBJ2-3, with TRBD1 matching 8 bases. Germline lookup yields CDR1 DFQATT and CDR2 SNEGSKA (reference sequence). The CDR3 totals 14 residues. J gave up 4 bases and V 7 bases, and 10 bases lay outside the gene matches. This CDR3 reads CSVPPGQGADTQYF. DNA for the CDR3: TGCAGTGTACCCCCCGGACAGGGTGCAGATACGCAGTATTTT.

In this sample, this clonotype turned up a few times. The chain joins TRBV12-3 or TRBV12-4 to TRBJ2-2; D remains ambiguous. The V and J ends lost 7 bases and 3 bases respectively, with 9 bases between them. This CDR3 has 13 residues. CDR3 DNA: TGTGCCAGCAAGGGTCCGGACACCGGGGAGCTGTTTTTT. As protein: CASKGPDTGELFF.

The chain has TRBV4-1 and TRBJ2-5; D ambiguous. Germline V gene lookup returns CDR1 MGHRA and CDR2 YSYEKL. V dropped 1 base and J dropped 1 base, with 4 bases sitting between them. This CDR3 contains 13 residues. For the CDR3, the DNA is TGCGCCAGCAGCCAAGTTACCCAAGAGACCCAGTACTTC. It translates to CASSQVTQETQYF.

The chain combines TRBV4-1 with TRBJ2-7; no definite D call. The length of the CDR3 is 14 residues. V lost 5 bases to trimming and J lost 0 bases, with 11 bases between them. In germline, CDR1 is MGHRA, CDR2 YSYEKL. Here the CDR3 reads CASSSRTSSYEQYF. CDR3 in DNA: TGCGCCAGCAGCTCCAGGACGTCCTCCTACGAGCAGTACTTC.

The genes are TRBV19 and TRBJ2-2, with D unresolved. The CDR3 is 15 amino acids. Per germline, CDR1 LNHDA and CDR2 SQIVND (reference sequence). With 5 bases removed from V and 6 bases from J, the gap between germline ends came to 16 bases. CDR3 nucleotides: TGTGCCAGTAGTGTTAACGGAGCCTCGGCCGGGGAGCTGTTTTTT. Translated, it gives CASSVNGASAGELFF. The full variable domain, its missing parts supplied by reference TRBV19 and TRBJ2-2, is DGGITQSPKYLFRKEGQNVTLSCEQNLNHDAMYWYRQDPGQGLRLIYYSQIVNDFQKGDIAEGYSVSREKKESFPLTVTSAQKNPTAFYLCASSVNGASAGELFFGEGSRLTVL.

The chain couples TRBV4-3 to TRBJ2-5, with TRBD1 matching 9 bases. The length of the CDR3 is 15 residues. The trim removed 2 bases at V and 4 bases at J, leaving 5 bases unmatched. The germline V gene encodes CDR1 LGHNA and CDR2 YSLEER. CDR3 protein: CASSQYGTGPETQYF. The DNA for the CDR3 is TGCGCCAGCAGCCAATACGGGACAGGGCCAGAGACCCAGTACTTC.

V and J are TRBV6-6 and TRBJ1-2, with D perhaps matching TRBD1 (6 bases). CDR1 MNHNY and CDR2 SVGAGI come from the germline V gene (reference sequence). V lost 1 base to trimming and J lost 3 bases, with 9 bases between them. The CDR3 is 14 residues long. This CDR3 is CASSYLEGDYGYTF. DNA for the CDR3: TGTGCCAGCAGTTACTTAGAGGGGGACTATGGCTACACCTTC.

This clonotype was counted only a few times. The CDR3: CASSLQRTDTQYF. CDR3 in DNA: TGCGCCAGCAGCCTCCAGCGCACAGATACGCAGTATTTT. This chain connects TRBV4-3 to TRBJ2-3; D not resolved. V lost 4 bases and J 1 base, leaving 6 bases between the germline ends. This CDR3 has 13 amino acids. Germline V gene data show CDR1 as LGHNA and CDR2 as YSLEER.

The chain joins TRBV10-3 to TRBJ2-3, with TRBD2 matching over 7 bases. CDR1 and CDR2 (germline): ENHRY, SYGVKD. The CDR3 runs 17 residues. The V segment lost 5 bases and the J segment 0 bases; nucleotides outside the gene matches: 11. As DNA, the CDR3 is TGTGCCATCAGTTACGCAGCGGGGAAAGCTAGCACAGATACGCAGTATTTT. Residues: CAISYAAGKASTDTQYF.

The chain combines TRBV20-1 with TRBJ1-1; D not resolved. V lost 3 bases to trimming and J lost 1 base, with 9 bases between them. CDR3 size: 13 residues. Germline CDR1 DFQATT, CDR2 SNEGSKA (reference sequence). CDR3 in DNA: TGCAGTGCTAGTGATCAGAGGAACACTGAAGCTTTCTTT. Translation: CSASDQRNTEAFF.

This clonotype has a handful of counts. DNA of the CDR3: TGTGCCAGCAGCTTTGGGGGTTGGACAGGGGAGTTAGAGGGCTACACCTTC. This encodes CASSFGGWTGELEGYTF. V gene TRBV7-2 combines with J gene TRBJ1-2; 9 bases map to TRBD1. The CDR3 contains 17 residues. Looked up from germline, CDR1 is SGHTA and CDR2 is FQGNSA. Unmatched junction bases numbered 16, after V lost 3 bases and J lost 8 bases.

This clonotype was counted between two and nine times. The chain carries TRBV5-1 and TRBJ2-5; D remains unclear. Germline V gives CDR1 SGHRS, CDR2 YFSETQ. CDR3 size: 14 residues. Trimming pared 0 bases from V and 5 bases from J, leaving 11 bases between. The CDR3 is CASSLGDFRETQYF. As DNA, the CDR3 is TGCGCCAGCAGCTTGGGCGACTTTCGGGAGACCCAGTACTTC.

This sequence joins TRBV12-3 or TRBV12-4 and TRBJ2-7; unclear D gene. The germline V and J ends were trimmed by 3 bases and 4 bases, with 13 bases remaining between them. The CDR3 is 14 residues long. The CDR3 region has the DNA TGTGCCAGCAGTTTCCGTGGCAGGCAATACGAGCAGTACGTC. Translation gives CASSFRGRQYEQYV.

This chain joins TRBV27 and TRBJ1-5, with 9 bases that match TRBD1. The CDR3 is 15 amino acids. The trim removed 5 bases at V and 6 bases at J, leaving 8 bases unmatched. Per germline, CDR1 MNHEY and CDR2 SMNVEV (reference sequence). CDR3 in amino acids: CASSVKQGAIQPQHF. The CDR3 coding sequence is TGTGCCAGCAGTGTCAAACAGGGGGCGATTCAGCCCCAGCATTTT.

This clonotype was counted only a few times. J is TRBJ1-5 and V is TRBV12-3 or TRBV12-4, with 9 bases that match TRBD1. The CDR3 loop spans 14 amino acids. V lost 5 bases and J lost 8; bases outside the gene matches: 7. As DNA, the CDR3 is TGTGCCAGCAGTCCCGGGACAGGGCTGGAGCCCCAGCATTTT. This translates into CASSPGTGLEPQHF.

This clonotype was counted only a few times. The gene calls are TRBV19 and TRBJ1-2; D perhaps matches TRBD1 (5 bases). Per germline, CDR1 LNHDA and CDR2 SQIVND (reference sequence). The length of the CDR3 is 14 residues. Deletions cut 0 bases from V and 4 bases from J, with 9 bases between. CDR3 nucleotides: TGTGCCAGTAGTATAGAGCGGGGGTCCTATGGCTACACCTTC. Its translation: CASSIERGSYGYTF.

This clonotype was seen a handful of times. The rearrangement joins TRBV5-4 to TRBJ1-1, with 7 bases aligning to TRBD1. Looked up from germline, CDR1 is SGHNT and CDR2 is YYREEE (reference sequence). CDR3 length: 12 amino acids. After removal of 0 bases from V and 10 bases from J, the junction contained 3 bases not matched to a gene. CDR3 DNA: TGTGCCAGCAGCTTGGGGGACAGAGGAGCTTTCTTT. Encoded protein: CASSLGDRGAFF.

The chain employs TRBV18 and TRBJ2-1; weak D call: TRBD1 (6 bases). Deletions cut 2 bases from V and 8 bases from J, with 16 bases between. The CDR3 consists of 15 residues. CDR1 is KGHSH and CDR2 is LQKENI in the germline V gene. The CDR3 loop is CASSPETTYRDEQFF. The CDR3 DNA is TGTGCCAGCTCACCAGAGACCACTTACAGGGATGAGCAGTTCTTC.

The rearrangement joins TRBV24-1 to TRBJ2-1, with D uncertain. V lost 5 bases, J lost 3 bases, and 10 bases lay in between. Germline V gene data show CDR1 as KGHDR and CDR2 as SFDVKD. The CDR3 length is 14 residues. The CDR3 spells CATSAGRDYNEQFF. The CDR3 DNA reads TGTGCCACCAGTGCCGGCAGAGACTACAATGAGCAGTTCTTC.

This clonotype was seen a handful of times. This chain joins TRBV6-6 and TRBJ1-1, with D possibly TRBD1 on 6 matching bases. Germline V gives CDR1 MNHNY, CDR2 SVGAGI (reference sequence). Trimming took 2 bases from V and 0 from J, leaving 7 bases between them. This CDR3 has 14 residues. The CDR3 protein is CASSYQGMNTEAFF. The CDR3 DNA reads TGTGCCAGCAGTTACCAGGGGATGAACACTGAAGCTTTCTTT.

This clonotype was seen repeatedly, ten times or more. The chain recombines TRBV9 with TRBJ2-7; 14 bases are shared with TRBD2. The V gene end was trimmed by 2 bases and the J gene end by 7 bases; junction bases not matched to a gene: 5. The CDR3 is 15 amino acids. Germline V gene sequence: CDR1 SGDLS, CDR2 YYNGEE. This chain's CDR3 is CASSVGLAGEREQYF. CDR3 sequence (DNA): TGTGCCAGCAGCGTGGGACTAGCGGGGGAAAGAGAGCAGTACTTC.

This clonotype showed up just a few times. The chain uses TRBV7-7 and TRBJ2-2; 7 bases match TRBD1. Germline assignment: CDR1 SSHAT and CDR2 FNYEAQ (reference sequence). This CDR3 spans 12 amino acids. V was clipped by 4 bases and J by 8 bases; unmatched bases: 1. The CDR3: CASSSTGGELFF. The CDR3, as DNA: TGTGCCAGCAGCTCGACAGGGGGGGAGCTGTTTTTT.